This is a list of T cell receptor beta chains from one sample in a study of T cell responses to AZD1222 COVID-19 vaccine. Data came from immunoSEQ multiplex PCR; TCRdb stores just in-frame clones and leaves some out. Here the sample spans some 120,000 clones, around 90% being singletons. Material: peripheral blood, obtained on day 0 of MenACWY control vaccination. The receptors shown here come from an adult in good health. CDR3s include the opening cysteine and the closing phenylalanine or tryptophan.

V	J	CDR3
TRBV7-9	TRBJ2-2	CASSPAANTGELFF
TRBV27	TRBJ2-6	CASSSQGAGANVLTF
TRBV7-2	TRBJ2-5	CASSLSGTLQETQYF
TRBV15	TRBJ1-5	CATSRGSSNQPQHF
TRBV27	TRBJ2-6	CASSYALSSGANVLTF
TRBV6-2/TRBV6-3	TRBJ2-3	CASSYGTSGSMDTQYF
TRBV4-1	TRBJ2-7	CASSPEQGHYEQYF
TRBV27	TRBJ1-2	CASSSPGTGGRAYGYTF
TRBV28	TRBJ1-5	CASSSGVGNQPQHF
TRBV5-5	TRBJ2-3	CASSLAGTGVNTQYF
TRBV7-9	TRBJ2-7	CASSLQGYEQYF
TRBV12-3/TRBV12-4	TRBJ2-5	CASSPKLQETQYF
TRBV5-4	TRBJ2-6	CASSKLAGADGANVLTF
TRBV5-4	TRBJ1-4	CASSFWTGGEGNEKLFF
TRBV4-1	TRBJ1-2	CASSQDSRGIYGYTF
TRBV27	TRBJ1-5	CASSLGTGREPQHF